These 13 T cell receptor beta chains share one sample of origin, sequenced in a study of Ad26.COV2.S vaccination and SARS-CoV-2 variants. The method was immunoSEQ multiplex PCR; TCRdb's version includes in-frame clones alone and lacks a portion of them. In the table there are some 340,000 clones, roughly 80% of which are singletons. Indicated treatment: around 19 received Ad26.COV2.S at low or high dose, single or two shots; 5 received placebo; per-sample allocation not given. The samples were gathered on day 63 after the first injection of vaccine or placebo. This material consisted of peripheral blood, taken in a trial of Ad26.COV2.S vaccine versus placebo. The receptors originated from a person aged 18-60 years who received the Ad26.COV2.S COVID-19 vaccine or a placebo.

This clone was counted only a few times. This chain links TRBV6-5 with TRBJ1-4; D uncertain. The length of the CDR3 is 14 residues. The germline CDR1 and CDR2 sequences are MNHEY and SVGAGI. Between the trimmed V and J ends, which lost 6 bases and 2 bases, there was a span of 10 bases. This CDR3 is CASRLGRTNEKLFF. The CDR3 nucleotides are TGTGCCAGCAGGCTTGGACGGACTAATGAAAAACTGTTTTTT.

The rearrangement links TRBV7-9 to TRBJ2-1, with 13 bases lining up with TRBD2. The CDR3 runs to 18 residues. V shed 4 bases and J 8 bases; nucleotides not matched to a gene: 14. CDR1 is SEHNR and CDR2 is FQNEAQ in the germline V gene (reference sequence). For the CDR3, the DNA is TGTGCCAGCAGCTGGACAGGGAAGGGACTAGCGGGACTCGATGAGCAGTTCTTC. This encodes CASSWTGKGLAGLDEQFF.

A single count supports this clone. V and J are TRBV6-5 and TRBJ2-1, with D possibly matching TRBD1 (6 bases). This CDR3 comprises 11 residues. Germline V gene lookup returns CDR1 MNHEY and CDR2 SVGAGI. V lost 6 bases and J 10 bases, leaving 10 bases between the germline ends. For the CDR3, the DNA is TGTGCCAGCAGCAGGACAGTAGAGCAGTTCTTC. Its translation is CASSRTVEQFF.

This clone has a handful of counts. The chain uses TRBV28 and TRBJ2-7; D unresolved. The V gene lost 1 base and the J gene lost 2 bases, with 3 bases spanning the gap. The CDR3 runs to 12 residues. The V gene's germline CDR1 is MDHEN and CDR2 SYDVKM. The CDR3 DNA sequence: TGTGCCAGCAGTTTATCTACCTACGAGCAGTACTTC. Protein: CASSLSTYEQYF. Supplemented by reference TRBV28 and TRBJ2-7, the full variable domain reads DVKVTQSSRYLVKRTGEKVFLECVQDMDHENMFWYRQDPGLGLRLIYFSYDVKMKEKGDIPEGYSVSREKKERFSLILESASTNQTSMYLCASSLSTYEQYFGPGTRLTVT.

This sequence joins TRBV7-9 and TRBJ2-5; tentatively, D is TRBD1 or TRBD2 (5 bases each). V dropped 3 bases and J dropped 4 bases, with 24 bases sitting between them. Germline V CDR1 and CDR2: SEHNR, FQNEAQ (reference sequence). The CDR3 consists of 18 residues. DNA for the CDR3: TGTGCCAGCAGCTTGGGTCCCCCCGATGACGTTGGGGGAGAGACCCAGTACTTC. This translates into CASSLGPPDDVGGETQYF.

The chain links TRBV4-1 to TRBJ2-3; D unresolved. CDR3 size: 14 residues. Trimming cost V 4 bases and J 1 base, with 9 bases left between them. Germline V gives CDR1 MGHRA, CDR2 YSYEKL. The chain's CDR3 is CASSPPEGTDTQYF. For the CDR3, the DNA is TGCGCCAGCAGCCCCCCTGAGGGCACAGATACGCAGTATTTT.

The V gene is TRBV6-5, the J gene TRBJ1-4; D gene ambiguous. The V end lost 6 bases, the J end lost 7 bases, and 15 bases lay between the germline ends. This CDR3 has 14 amino acids. Germline CDR1 and CDR2: MNHEY and SVGAGI. The CDR3 protein is CASRSGIRAEKLFF. The CDR3 DNA sequence: TGTGCCAGCAGATCCGGGATTAGGGCTGAAAAACTGTTTTTT.

The rearrangement uses TRBV28 and TRBJ2-5; no clear D gene. This CDR3 spans 15 amino acids. The germline V gene has CDR1 MDHEN and CDR2 SYDVKM. Trimming removed 2 bases at V and 1 base at J, with 11 bases between. The CDR3 sequence: CASSLPHGSQETQYF. CDR3 nucleotide sequence: TGTGCCAGCAGTTTACCCCACGGAAGCCAAGAGACCCAGTACTTC.

The chain employs TRBV6-5 and TRBJ2-2; TRBD1 might be the D (6 bases). V lost 6 bases and J lost 2, with 7 bases in between. The CDR3 is made up of 13 amino acids. Germline values: CDR1 MNHEY, CDR2 SVGAGI. CDR3 sequence: CASRDRNTGELFF. DNA for the CDR3: TGTGCCAGCAGGGACAGAAACACCGGGGAGCTGTTTTTT.

V is TRBV28 and J is TRBJ1-1, with D hard to call. The CDR3 consists of 13 residues. The V gene's germline CDR1 is MDHEN and CDR2 SYDVKM. The V gene lost 5 bases and the J gene lost 3 bases, with 10 bases spanning the gap. The CDR3 region is CASSPPQHTEAFF. CDR3 in DNA: TGTGCCAGCAGTCCCCCCCAACACACTGAAGCTTTCTTT.

This clone appeared a few times. The gene calls are TRBV30 and TRBJ2-1; weak D call: TRBD1 (6 bases). Trimming left V 4 bases short and J 1 base short, with 11 bases between. CDR1 is GTSNPN and CDR2 is SVGIG in the germline V gene (reference sequence). The CDR3 contains 14 residues. CDR3 sequence: CAWKRGNSYNEQFF. Here the CDR3 DNA reads TGTGCCTGGAAGAGGGGGAATTCCTACAATGAGCAGTTCTTC.

V gene TRBV28 combines with J gene TRBJ1-3; D uncertain. V lost 6 bases and J lost 0, with 18 bases in between. The length of the CDR3 is 17 residues. Looked up from germline, CDR1 is MDHEN and CDR2 is SYDVKM. CDR3 residues: CASSSLVVRNSGNTIYF. The CDR3 nucleotides are TGTGCCAGCAGCTCACTGGTAGTCCGCAACTCTGGAAACACCATATATTTT. Supplemented by reference TRBV28 and TRBJ1-3, the full variable domain reads DVKVTQSSRYLVKRTGEKVFLECVQDMDHENMFWYRQDPGLGLRLIYFSYDVKMKEKGDIPEGYSVSREKKERFSLILESASTNQTSMYLCASSSLVVRNSGNTIYFGEGSWLTVV.

V and J are TRBV7-9 and TRBJ2-7; possible D gene TRBD2, 6 bases. Trimming took off 5 bases at V and 5 bases at J, with 28 bases between the two ends. The CDR3 runs 18 residues. Germline V lookup: CDR1 SEHNR, CDR2 FQNEAQ (reference sequence). The CDR3 DNA reads TGTGCCAGCAGCGACAGATGGGTGCAGGGCGGGGCGCTGAACGAGCAGTACTTC. Its protein product is CASSDRWVQGGALNEQYF.